A single sample gave rise to the 12 T cell receptor beta chains below, sequenced in a study of blood T cell repertoires in COVID-19. Only in-frame clones appear in the TCRdb table, and some are missing; sequencing was by immunoSEQ multiplex PCR. The sample consists of approximately 350,000 clones, 80% to 90% of them appearing once. Input material: PBMCs or T cells enriched from blood (not recorded which). These receptors came from a man between 18 and 29 years old who had recovered from COVID-19.

In nucleotides, the CDR3 is TGTGCCAGCAGGGTCTATGGAGGGACGAGCTCCTACAATGAGCAGTTCTTC. This encodes CASRVYGGTSSYNEQFF. This sequence joins TRBV7-3 and TRBJ2-1, with D perhaps TRBD2 (6 bases). This CDR3 comprises 17 residues. CDR1 is SGHTA, CDR2 FQGTGA, per germline. Between the trimmed V and J ends, which lost 6 bases and 0 bases, there was a span of 18 bases. The full variable domain, with the rest looked up from reference TRBV7-3 and TRBJ2-1, is GAGVSQTPSNKVTEKGKYVELRCDPISGHTALYWYRQSLGQGPEFLIYFQGTGAADDSGLPNDRFFAVRPEGSVSTLKIQRTERGDSAVYLCASRVYGGTSSYNEQFFGPGTRLTVL.

The chain has TRBV5-4 and TRBJ1-3, with D maybe TRBD1 (6 bases). CDR1 SGHNT and CDR2 YYREEE come from the germline V gene (reference sequence). The CDR3 spans 13 residues. The ends were cut back, 1 base at V and 7 bases at J, with 9 bases in the middle. The CDR3 region is CASSLKGGNTIYF. The DNA for the CDR3 is TGTGCCAGCAGCTTGAAGGGGGGGAACACCATATATTTT.

The rearrangement joins TRBV4-1 to TRBJ2-7; D unresolved. Germline V gives CDR1 MGHRA, CDR2 YSYEKL. This CDR3 contains 16 residues. V gave up 4 bases and J gave up 6 bases, with 22 bases separating them. The CDR3 region is CASSRYPEAVGGEQYF. For the CDR3, the DNA is TGCGCCAGCAGCCGATACCCTGAGGCCGTAGGCGGCGAGCAGTACTTC.

Written as DNA, the CDR3 is TGCGCCAGCAGCTTGGCTCTTAGCGGGAGGACCGATACGCAGTATTTT. Translating it yields CASSLALSGRTDTQYF. The V call is TRBV5-1, the J call TRBJ2-3, with 10 bases lining up with TRBD2. Germline V gene sequence: CDR1 SGHRS, CDR2 YFSETQ. The V segment lost 0 bases and the J segment 6 bases; nucleotides outside the gene matches: 7. The CDR3 is made up of 16 amino acids.

The V gene is TRBV15, the J gene TRBJ1-2; 10 bases are shared with TRBD1. This CDR3 contains 15 residues. The J segment lost 5 bases and the V segment lost 4 bases, leaving 7 bases of the junction unmatched. Germline CDR1 LNHNV, CDR2 YYDKDF (reference sequence). CDR3 DNA: TGTGCCACCAGCAAAAGACAGGGGGCGGGATATGGCTACACCTTC. This encodes CATSKRQGAGYGYTF.

The chain links TRBV24-1 to TRBJ2-5; D is unclear. CDR3 length: 13 residues. Germline values: CDR1 KGHDR, CDR2 SFDVKD. V lost 7 bases and J 1 base, leaving 9 bases between the germline ends. DNA of the CDR3: TGTGCCACCAGCCGACAAGCCCAAGAGACCCAGTACTTC. Its protein product is CATSRQAQETQYF.

This clone has only one observation. The chain links TRBV14 to TRBJ2-3; D might be TRBD1 (5 bases). Between the trimmed V and J ends, which lost 1 base and 10 bases, there was a span of 6 bases. This CDR3 comprises 11 residues. The V gene's germline CDR1 is SGHDN and CDR2 FVKESK. CDR3 sequence (DNA): TGTGCCAGCAGCCAAGTCAGGGCGCAGTATTTT. Its translation is CASSQVRAQYF.

This clone was counted once. V and J are TRBV19 and TRBJ2-1, with D possibly matching TRBD1 (8 bases). The CDR3 length is 13 residues. Trimming stripped 10 bases from V and 5 bases from J, with 15 bases between. CDR1 is LNHDA, CDR2 SQIVND, per germline (reference sequence). This CDR3 is CATWGGQDNEQFF. DNA for the CDR3: TGTGCCACCTGGGGGGGACAGGACAATGAGCAGTTCTTC.

The chain carries TRBV30 and TRBJ2-1; no firm D call. V lost 1 base and J lost 5, with 12 bases in between. The CDR3 is 14 amino acids. Germline values: CDR1 GTSNPN, CDR2 SVGIG (reference sequence). The CDR3: CAWSGTLAHNEQFF. CDR3 DNA sequence: TGTGCCTGGAGTGGAACCCTGGCCCACAATGAGCAGTTCTTC. Complete variable domain (other parts from reference TRBV30 and TRBJ2-1): SQTIHQWPATLVQPVGSPLSLECTVEGTSNPNLYWYRQAAGRGLQLLFYSVGIGQISSEVPQNLSASRPQDRQFILSSKKLLLSDSGFYLCAWSGTLAHNEQFFGPGTRLTVL.

The gene calls are TRBV28 and TRBJ1-4; D ambiguous. This CDR3 is built from 13 residues. CDR1 is MDHEN, CDR2 SYDVKM, per germline. The V and J ends lost 5 bases and 8 bases respectively, with 12 bases between them. As DNA, the CDR3 is TGTGCCAGCAGTCAAATATCGGGGGAAAAACTGTTTTTT. Encoded protein: CASSQISGEKLFF.

The V and J genes are TRBV9 and TRBJ2-5; 8 bases match TRBD1. Germline values: CDR1 SGDLS, CDR2 YYNGEE. The CDR3 loop spans 16 amino acids. V shed 0 bases, J shed 5 bases, and the junction held 9 bases outside the gene matches. The CDR3 here is CASSVEGQGGQETQYF. The CDR3 coding sequence is TGTGCCAGCAGCGTAGAAGGACAGGGCGGGCAGGAGACCCAGTACTTC.

The rearrangement uses TRBV3-1 (or the pseudogene TRBV3-2) and TRBJ1-1; a weak D match, TRBD1 (6 bases). Trimming left V 6 bases short and J 3 bases short, with 17 bases between. The germline V gene encodes CDR1 LGHDT and CDR2 YNNKEL (reference sequence). This CDR3 has 15 residues. CDR3: CASRNQQGRDTEAFF. DNA for the CDR3: TGTGCCAGCAGAAATCAACAGGGCCGAGACACTGAAGCTTTCTTT.